The clone carrying this T cell receptor beta chain was seen only a few times. Antigen: not known. TCR beta libraries used 2 to 2.5 micrograms of genomic DNA from cryopreserved PBMCs. With sequencing, the targeted depth ranged from 1 in 200,000 to 1 in 1 million T cells. Assay used: immunoSEQ multiplex PCR; TCRdb lists only in-frame clones, some missing. The sample consists of around 150,000 clones, 70% to 90% of them appearing once. This entry is derived from a study of cytotoxic CD8 clonotypes in ibrutinib-treated CLL. Broader study findings: Baseline clonality exceeded age-matched healthy donors and tracked circulating CD8+ T-cell counts.

The ends were cut back, 4 bases at V and 7 bases at J, with 7 bases in the middle. From germline, CDR1 is WNHNN and CDR2 SYGVQD (reference sequence). The CDR3 consists of 11 residues. Source: PBMCs, taken after 36 months of ibrutinib treatment. This clonotype was sampled from a human donor with chronic lymphocytic leukemia. The rearrangement joins TRBV10-1 to TRBJ1-1; no clear D gene. CDR3 in amino acids: CASSAAIEAFF. CDR3 DNA: TGCGCCAGCAGTGCAGCAATTGAAGCTTTCTTT.